This TCR beta chain originates from a study of shared clonotypes between healthy human individuals (TCRdb year 2020). Notes on the research overall: The cohort included three men and two women between 18 and 49 years of age. For each donor, CD4 naive and CD4 memory were each given three plates, CD8 naive was given two plates, and CD8 memory was given one plate. Blood TCR repertoires of five healthy adults were deeply sequenced to estimate repertoire size and the extent of clonotype sharing between individuals. Different laboratories and diverse techniques were used to prepare libraries and sequence TCR repertoires, to increase sequencing depth and limit assay-specific biases. Between about 0.8 and 8.9 billion PBMCs per donor were obtained by leukapheresis.

This clone turned up a few times. There is no known antigen for this receptor. No base-level quality is on record; no much larger clone is a single base apart. The paper as a whole reports these results and caveats: Compared with non-shared clonotypes, clonotypes shared by all four sorted-subset donors had higher generation probabilities. Estimated clonotype richness was generally larger for naive than for memory subsets. Across four donors, approximately 5% of naive CD4, more than 3% of naive CD8, about 2% of memory CD4, and over 0.35% of memory CD8 clonotypes were shared. Pairwise subsampling indicated that sequencing depth was expected to affect the degree of clonotype sharing among donors. Only blood was sampled, and tissue TCR repertoires likely differ from those in blood. Incomplete sequencing was indicated by rarefaction of sorted-subset datasets, despite the large sequencing depth. Because the study included only a small number of donors, the genetic and exposure-history diversity represented was limited.

Using the deep immunoSEQ assay, multiplex PCR amplified TCR CDR3 regions from genomic DNA. For each cell subset, the extracted genomic DNA was distributed evenly across all wells of several immunoSEQ 96-well plates, and each plate served as one replicate. For sorted subsets, 200 to 250 ng genomic DNA, equal to about 30,000 T cell genomes, was loaded into each replicate PCR. Purified libraries were quantified with a Qubit 3.0 fluorometer, sized on a Bioanalyzer 2100, and re-quantified with the KAPA Library Quantification kit. Every immunoSEQ 96-well plate was sequenced on a dedicated single-read 150-cycle Illumina NextSeq 550 flow cell. The authors processed their data as follows. Because the immunoSEQ output included only junctional sequences and no quality scores, the filtering could not be the same as the filtering used for full-length reads. To assign V/J genes and CDR3, sequences were annotated using PyIR, a Python wrapper for IgBLAST v1.9, with IMGT germline references. Any read was removed if the V/J assignment was weak (E-value above 1e-6), the CDR3 was missing, or the read contained stop codons, out-of-frame junctions, or ambiguous translated residues. V3J clonotypes were defined as sequences sharing the same inferred V gene, J gene, and CDR3 amino acid sequence. Percentage overlap between repertoires was computed as shared unique clonotypes divided by the size of the smaller repertoire. RTK rarefaction, the Chao1 estimator, and Recon v2.1 estimates of unobserved clonotypes were used to assess repertoire richness. For all TCRbeta clonotypes obtained by the gDNA method from several donors, generation probabilities were computed with OLGA. TCRdb took this table from immuneACCESS and kept in-frame rearrangements with V and J called. Such tables lack part of the clones; where checked against another copy, unresolved V genes explain under half of the gap, and the rest is unexplained. Clone size and the V and J calls come from that table; the DNA yielded D and trimming. A total of roughly 890,000 clones appear in this sample, 80% to 95% of them only once. The ten largest clones capture less than 25% of the sample.

The germline V and J ends show losses of 2 bases and 5 bases respectively, and no gene match explains 4 bases of the junction. The germline V gene (reference sequence) supplies CDR1 MNHEY and CDR2 SMNVEV. The CDR3 spans 15 residues, from the cysteine through the phenylalanine. Only the CDR3 part of the read is kept: 45 bases, read in frame from the first base. CD8 naive samples were CD45RO-negative cells positively selected for CCR7, giving a CD45RA+CCR7+ population that excluded TemRA cells. Donors were healthy HIV-negative adults with no recently reported acute infections or vaccinations. Every donor was a Caucasian adult living in Nashville, Tennessee, USA. Blood was obtained by leukapheresis, after which PBMCs were separated by Ficoll-Histopaque density gradient centrifugation and cryopreserved in liquid nitrogen vapor phase. Analytical flow cytometry was used to check the purity and quantity of every magnetically sorted T cell population. Genomic DNA was isolated from every sorted fraction and measured by UV absorbance on a Nanodrop 2000c.

The source material was naive CD8+ T cells sorted from blood. The cell subset or site tag for this specimen amounts to: CD45RA+CCR7+. The TCR sequence derives from a man aged 30 to 39 in good health. The V and J segments used are TRBV27 and TRBJ2-1; 9 of the junction bases match TRBD1. Here is the DNA: TGTGCCAGCAGTTTAGATGGGACAGGGAACAATGAGCAGTTCTTC. Its product reads: CASSLDGTGNNEQFF.